The 18 T cell receptor beta chains below come from one sample, sequenced in a study of CD8+CD57+ T cells in acquired aplastic anemia. The use of genomic DNA as template underpinned the TCR beta VDJ and CDR3 profiling. Using its own MiXCR run on the reads, TCRdb lists one record per CDR3 protein. The table lists 40,000 to 45,000 distinct CDR3 sequences, 65% to 70% of them singletons. Sequencing was carried out using sorted CD4+, CD8+, or CD8+CD57+ T cells (not recorded which) from PBMCs. Every receptor here comes from a human donor in good health, serving as a control.

This clonotype was seen many times. The V gene is TRBV7-9, the J gene TRBJ1-1; TRBD1 is a possible D gene (5 bases). Trimming cost V 5 bases and J 3 bases, with 19 bases left between them. The CDR3 spans 16 residues. The germline gives CDR1 SEHNR, CDR2 FQNEAQ (reference sequence). CDR3 sequence: CASSTNLDRGDTEAFF. CDR3 sequence (DNA): TGTGCCAGCAGCACCAACCTTGACAGAGGGGACACTGAAGCTTTCTTT.

The genes are TRBV7-9 and TRBJ2-1, with 9 bases identical to TRBD1. The CDR3 contains 13 residues. Germline CDR1 is SEHNR and CDR2 is FQNEAQ (reference sequence). J gave up 10 bases and V 6 bases, and 7 bases lay outside the gene matches. CDR3 sequence: CASRHGTGNEQFF. CDR3 in DNA: TGTGCCAGCAGACATGGGACAGGGAACGAGCAGTTCTTC.

This clonotype showed up many times. The V and J genes are TRBV14 and TRBJ2-3; D remains unclear. The germline V gene encodes CDR1 SGHDN and CDR2 FVKESK. Trimming removed 1 base at V and 4 bases at J, with 6 bases between. This CDR3 comprises 13 residues. CDR3 nucleotides: TGTGCCAGCAGCCAAGTTCTCCCAGATACGCAGTATTTT. This encodes CASSQVLPDTQYF.

The rearrangement uses TRBV20-1 and TRBJ2-7; perhaps D is TRBD1 or TRBD2 (5 bases each). The CDR3 is made up of 16 amino acids. V shed 0 bases and J shed 0 bases, with 15 bases lying between them. Looked up from germline, CDR1 is DFQATT and CDR2 is SNEGSKA (reference sequence). Written as DNA, the CDR3 is TGCAGTGCTAGAGATAGTGGGGGTCCTAGCTCCTACGAGCAGTACTTC. It codes for CSARDSGGPSSYEQYF.

The chain is built from TRBV15 and TRBJ2-7, with D tentatively TRBD1 (5 bases). Trimming removed 0 bases from V and 5 bases from J, with 14 bases in between. Germline CDR1 is LNHNV and CDR2 is YYDKDF (reference sequence). The CDR3 is made up of 15 amino acids. CDR3 residues: CATSRDPGINHEQYF. The CDR3 DNA reads as TGTGCCACCAGCAGAGATCCAGGGATTAACCACGAGCAGTACTTC.

This clonotype was found once. The gene calls are TRBV25-1 and TRBJ1-2; no reliable D call. V was shortened by 3 bases and J by 6 bases, with 11 bases between the two germline ends. The CDR3 consists of 13 residues. CDR1 is MGHDK and CDR2 is SYGVNS in the germline V gene. The CDR3 DNA reads as TGTGCCAGCAGTGACCCCCGGAGGAATGGCTACACCTTC. It specifies CASSDPRRNGYTF.

V is TRBV24-1 and J is TRBJ1-6; D is unresolved. CDR1 and CDR2 from the germline V gene are KGHDR and SFDVKD. The CDR3 is 16 residues long. Trimming left V 4 bases short and J 5 bases short, with 14 bases between. CDR3 region: CATSDSPLTDNSPLHF. The CDR3 nucleotides read TGTGCCACCAGTGACTCCCCCCTAACTGATAATTCACCCCTCCACTTT.

The rearrangement joins TRBV29-1 to TRBJ1-2; tentatively, D is TRBD1 (6 bases). This CDR3 has 13 residues. V was pared by 6 bases and J by 8 bases, with 19 bases between. CDR1 and CDR2 from the germline V gene are SQVTM and ANQGSEA. The CDR3 sequence: CSVRQEENGGYTF. In DNA form, the CDR3 reads TGCAGCGTACGACAGGAGGAAAACGGGGGCTACACCTTC.

Notes on this clonotype: One end of the junction varies from germline; a read error may be responsible. The chain carries TRBV25-1 and TRBJ1-1; D is undetermined. Germline values: CDR1 MGHDK, CDR2 SYGVNS. The CDR3 loop spans 13 amino acids. The CDR3: CARSEQTYTEAFF. The CDR3 nucleotides read TGTGCCCGCAGTGAACAGACTTACACTGAAGCTTTCTTT.

V and J are TRBV7-9 and TRBJ2-5; D is possibly TRBD2 (5 bases). V was clipped by 10 bases and J by 5 bases, with 11 bases between them. CDR3 length equals 11 residues. In germline, CDR1 is SEHNR, CDR2 FQNEAQ (reference sequence). This CDR3 reads CATGVRETQYF. In DNA form, the CDR3 reads TGTGCCACCGGGGTCCGGGAGACCCAGTACTTC.

This clonotype was observed a handful of times. The CDR3 DNA is TGCAGTGCTAGAATGTTTCAGAGACTCTATGGCTACACCTTC. Translation gives CSARMFQRLYGYTF. The chain is built from TRBV20-1 and TRBJ1-2; D is unclear. The CDR3 is 14 residues long. Germline values: CDR1 DFQATT, CDR2 SNEGSKA (reference sequence). V shed 2 bases and J shed 4 bases, with 14 bases lying between them.

V usage is TRBV10-3 and J usage is TRBJ2-7; weak D call: TRBD1 (5 bases). CDR1 and CDR2 (germline): ENHRY, SYGVKD. Trimming took 0 bases from V and 5 from J, leaving 8 bases between them. The CDR3 totals 13 residues. The CDR3 DNA is TGTGCCATCAGTGAGTCGGACACCAACGAGCAGTACGTC. This gives the protein CAISESDTNEQYV.

The chain employs TRBV7-2 and TRBJ1-6; no definite D call. Between the trimmed V and J ends, which lost 8 bases and 4 bases, there was a span of 9 bases. The length of the CDR3 is 13 residues. Looked up from germline, CDR1 is SGHTA and CDR2 is FQGNSA. CDR3 sequence: CASGWKYNSPLHF. CDR3 sequence (DNA): TGTGCCAGCGGATGGAAGTATAATTCACCCCTCCACTTT.

CDR3 nucleotides: TGTGCCAGCAGCATGGCTGGACGGGGACACCAAGAGACCCAGTACTTC. Its translation: CASSMAGRGHQETQYF. The chain is built from TRBV7-7 and TRBJ2-5; perhaps D is TRBD1 or TRBD2 (5 bases each). V shed 5 bases and J shed 0 bases, with 16 bases lying between them. Germline-derived CDR1 and CDR2 are SSHAT and FNYEAQ (reference sequence). The CDR3 spans 16 residues.

This clonotype was detected once. No conserved phenylalanine or tryptophan ends this CDR3, so it is likely a read error. The chain joins TRBV12-5 to TRBJ1-2, with D perhaps TRBD1 (6 bases). The CDR3 spans 12 residues. Trimming took 6 bases from V and 6 from J, leaving 11 bases between them. Germline lookup yields CDR1 LGHNT and CDR2 FRNRAP. The CDR3 DNA reads as TGTGCTAGTGGGGACAGACCCGATGGCTACACCTAC. It codes for CASGDRPDGYTY.

This chain links TRBV3-1 with TRBJ2-5; D perhaps matches TRBD1 (5 bases). The germline CDR1 and CDR2 sequences are LGHDT and YNNKEL (reference sequence). The CDR3 covers 17 residues. Trimming took off 1 base at V and 3 bases at J, with 18 bases between the two ends. The CDR3 nucleotides read TGTGCCAGCAGCCAAGGCACGGTTCAGGGCCTCAAAGAGACCCAGTACTTC. Translating gives CASSQGTVQGLKETQYF.

This clonotype appeared many times. The V and J genes are TRBV7-3 and TRBJ2-1; D remains ambiguous. Germline CDR1 is SGHTA and CDR2 is FQGTGA. The CDR3 consists of 15 residues. The V end was cut by 2 bases, the J end by 0 bases, with 8 bases between. In DNA form, the CDR3 reads TGTGCCAGCAGCTTAGAGGCGCGCTCCTACAATGAGCAGTTCTTC. Its protein product is CASSLEARSYNEQFF.

This clonotype was seen once. The genes are TRBV19 and TRBJ1-2; D is uncertain. CDR1 and CDR2 (germline): LNHDA, SQIVND (reference sequence). The ends were cut back, 3 bases at V and 5 bases at J, with 16 bases in the middle. The CDR3 has 15 residues. The CDR3 spells CASSIGGEGRYGYTF. CDR3 in DNA: TGTGCCAGTAGTATCGGTGGGGAAGGTCGGTATGGCTACACCTTC.